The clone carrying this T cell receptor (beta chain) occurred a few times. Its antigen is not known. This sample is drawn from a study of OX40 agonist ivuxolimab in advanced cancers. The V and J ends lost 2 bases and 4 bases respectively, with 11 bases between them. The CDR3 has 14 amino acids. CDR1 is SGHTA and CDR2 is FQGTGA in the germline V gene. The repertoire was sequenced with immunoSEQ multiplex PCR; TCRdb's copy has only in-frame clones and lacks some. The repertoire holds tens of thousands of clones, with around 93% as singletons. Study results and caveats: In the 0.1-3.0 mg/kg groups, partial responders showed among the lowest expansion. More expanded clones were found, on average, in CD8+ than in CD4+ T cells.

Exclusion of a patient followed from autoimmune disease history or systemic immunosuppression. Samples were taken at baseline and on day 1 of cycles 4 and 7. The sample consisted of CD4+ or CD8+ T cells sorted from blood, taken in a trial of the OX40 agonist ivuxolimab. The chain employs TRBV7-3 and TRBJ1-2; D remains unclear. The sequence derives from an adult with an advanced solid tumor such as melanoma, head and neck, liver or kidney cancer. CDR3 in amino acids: CASSLGPAGYGYTF. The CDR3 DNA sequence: TGTGCCAGCAGCTTAGGCCCGGCGGGCTATGGCTACACCTTC.